This T cell receptor (beta chain) was captured in a study of T cell repertoires in cytomegalovirus infection. In regard to this clonotype: Its antigen is undetermined.

Whole-study results and caveats: Clonotypes of TCR beta that were HLA-C-restricted and CMV-specific dominated the ex vivo response.

TCRdb analysed the reads with MiXCR anew, one entry per CDR3 protein. This sample has 300,000 to 400,000 distinct CDR3 sequences, with around a quarter found just once. The CDR3 sequence is 15 residues long. V was shortened by 7 bases and J by 4 bases, with 17 bases between the two germline ends. Germline CDR1 is SGHRS and CDR2 is YFSETQ. The chain couples TRBV5-1 to TRBJ2-2; D unresolved. The TCR comes from a human donor in good health (CMV status not recorded). Some clones in this sample may be carry-over from other donors' samples. The source was cultured PBMCs, collected from culture after CMV antigen stimulation. The CDR3 DNA sequence: TGCGCCAGCGCCGTTAACTTCGACGGCACCGGGGAGCTGTTTTTT. Its translation: CASAVNFDGTGELFF. The variable domain in full, with the rest retrieved from reference TRBV5-1 and TRBJ2-2, is KAGVTQTPRYLIKTRGQQVTLSCSPISGHRSVSWYQQTPGQGLQFLFEYFSETQRNKGNFPGRFSGRQFSNSRSEMNVSTLELGDSALYLCASAVNFDGTGELFFGEGSRLTVL.